These 30 T cell receptor beta chains came from one sample sequenced in a study of blood T cell repertoires in COVID-19. TCRdb's copy holds only in-frame clones and misses some; the assay was immunoSEQ multiplex PCR. This repertoire shows over 130,000 clones, about 91% found once; its top ten account for 25% to 30%. Material: peripheral blood. The receptors originated from a human donor in a cohort sampled during active COVID-19.

The rearrangement links TRBV15 to TRBJ1-1; D is unclear. Trimming took 0 bases from V and 11 from J, leaving 13 bases between them. The CDR3 sequence is 13 residues long. Germline CDR1 LNHNV, CDR2 YYDKDF (reference sequence). CDR3 loop: CATSRESGWEAFF. In nucleotides, the CDR3 is TGTGCCACCAGCAGAGAGTCTGGGTGGGAGGCTTTCTTT.

J is TRBJ2-7 and V is TRBV6-5; 12 bases match TRBD2. CDR1 MNHEY and CDR2 SVGAGI come from the germline V gene. V gave up 6 bases and J gave up 3 bases; unmatched junction bases: 6. The CDR3 is made up of 15 amino acids. CDR3 sequence: CASSRGLAGNYEQYF. CDR3 nucleotide sequence: TGTGCCAGCAGCCGCGGACTAGCGGGGAACTACGAGCAGTACTTC.

This clone showed up just once. The chain employs TRBV3-1 (or the pseudogene TRBV3-2) and TRBJ1-6; TRBD1 matches 7 bases. CDR1 is LGHDT and CDR2 is YNNKEL in the germline V gene (reference sequence). The CDR3 contains 16 residues. The ends lost 6 bases at V and 4 bases at J; junction bases unmatched: 9. CDR3 protein: CASRPGQPGYNSPLHF. The CDR3 DNA reads as TGTGCCAGCAGGCCGGGACAGCCTGGATATAATTCACCCCTCCACTTT.

V and J are TRBV7-6 and TRBJ2-3; possible D gene TRBD1, 6 bases. The germline V gene encodes CDR1 SGHVS and CDR2 FNYEAQ. The CDR3 sequence is 15 residues long. The germline V and J ends were trimmed by 2 bases and 6 bases, with 15 bases remaining between them. DNA for the CDR3: TGTGCCAGCAGCTTATCAGGGGCCCCGGTGGATACGCAGTATTTT. Its translation is CASSLSGAPVDTQYF.

The rearrangement uses TRBV18 and TRBJ2-5, with D possibly being TRBD2 (7 bases). The CDR3 covers 14 residues. The V end lost 6 bases, the J end lost 4 bases, and 15 bases lay between the germline ends. CDR1 is KGHSH and CDR2 is LQKENI in the germline V gene. The CDR3 region is CASSLGGQGETQYF. For the CDR3, the DNA is TGTGCCAGCTCTTTGGGGGGGCAAGGAGAGACCCAGTACTTC.

The chain employs TRBV29-1 and TRBJ1-6; the D is unclear. Trimming shortened V by 6 bases and J by 3 bases, and 9 bases separated the two germline ends. Germline CDR1 SQVTM, CDR2 ANQGSEA. The CDR3 loop spans 13 amino acids. DNA for the CDR3: TGCAGCGTCTCCCGGGGCTATAATTCACCCCTCCACTTT. Encoded protein: CSVSRGYNSPLHF.

The chain couples TRBV6-1 to TRBJ2-1, with D unclear. CDR1 and CDR2 from the germline V gene are MNHNS and SASEGT. The CDR3 is 15 amino acids. Trimming removed 3 bases at V and 4 bases at J, with 13 bases between. As DNA, the CDR3 is TGTGCCAGCAGTGAGTGGCTAGAGCTTTACAATGAGCAGTTCTTC. As protein: CASSEWLELYNEQFF.

The CDR3 DNA follows: TGTGCCAGTTCCCCCTTCCGGTTCACTCAAGCGACGGAGCAGTACTTC. It translates to CASSPFRFTQATEQYF. The genes are TRBV19 and TRBJ2-7, with no clear D. Germline CDR1 is LNHDA and CDR2 is SQIVND (reference sequence). This CDR3 is 16 amino acids long. The ends were cut back, 8 bases at V and 7 bases at J, with 27 bases in the middle. The full variable domain, in which reference TRBV19 and TRBJ2-7 provide the parts outside the CDR3, is DGGITQSPKYLFRKEGQNVTLSCEQNLNHDAMYWYRQDPGQGLRLIYYSQIVNDFQKGDIAEGYSVSREKKESFPLTVTSAQKNPTAFYLCASSPFRFTQATEQYFGPGTRLTVT.

The V gene is TRBV7-8, the J gene TRBJ1-3, with D perhaps matching TRBD1 (6 bases). This CDR3 has 14 residues. Deletions cut 5 bases from V and 3 bases from J, with 11 bases between. Germline V gene sequence: CDR1 SGHVS, CDR2 FQNEAQ. The CDR3 DNA reads as TGTGCCAGCAGCCCTAGGGGGTATGGAAACACCATATATTTT. It is translated as CASSPRGYGNTIYF.

This CDR3 is CASSWGGTLVPLHF. The CDR3, as DNA: TGTGCCAGCAGCTGGGGGGGGACCCTGGTCCCCCTCCACTTT. The chain joins TRBV13 to TRBJ1-6, with TRBD1 as a possible D gene (5 bases). The V and J ends lost 4 bases and 13 bases respectively, with 17 bases between them. CDR3 size: 14 residues. Germline V CDR1 and CDR2: PRHDT, FYEKMQ (reference sequence). Using reference TRBV13 and TRBJ1-6 for the parts outside the CDR3, the full variable domain is AAGVIQSPRHLIKEKRETATLKCYPIPRHDTVYWYQQGPGQDPQFLISFYEKMQSDKGSIPDRFSAQQFSDYHSELNMSSLELGDSALYFCASSWGGTLVPLHFGNGTRLTVT.

The rearrangement joins TRBV10-3 to TRBJ2-7, with TRBD1 as a possible D gene (6 bases). This CDR3 is built from 15 residues. The V and J ends lost 2 bases and 3 bases respectively, with 14 bases between them. The germline CDR1 and CDR2 sequences are ENHRY and SYGVKD. The CDR3 reads CAISEGAGALYEQYF. The DNA for the CDR3 is TGTGCCATCAGTGAGGGGGCAGGGGCCCTCTACGAGCAGTACTTC.

The chain is built from TRBV12-3 or TRBV12-4 and TRBJ1-1; tentatively, D is TRBD1 (5 bases). With 2 bases removed from V and 5 bases from J, the gap between germline ends came to 9 bases. The CDR3 covers 13 residues. The DNA for the CDR3 is TGTGCCAGCAGTTTAATTAGGGGAACTGAAGCTTTCTTT. It encodes CASSLIRGTEAFF.

This sequence joins TRBV3-1 (or the pseudogene TRBV3-2) and TRBJ2-7; a weak D match, TRBD1 (6 bases). The germline V and J ends were trimmed by 3 bases and 3 bases, with 12 bases remaining between them. Germline CDR1 is LGHDT and CDR2 is YNNKEL (reference sequence). There are 14 residues in the CDR3. The CDR3: CASSHSYRDYEQYF. The CDR3 nucleotides read TGTGCCAGCAGCCACAGCTACAGGGACTACGAGCAGTACTTC.

The chain combines TRBV11-2 with TRBJ1-2; a weak D match, TRBD1 (5 bases). CDR3 length: 12 residues. V was shortened by 5 bases and J by 6 bases, with 10 bases between the two germline ends. From germline, CDR1 is SGHAT and CDR2 FQNNGV. For the CDR3, the DNA is TGTGCCAGCAGCGCTTTCAGGGATGGCTACACCTTC. Protein sequence: CASSAFRDGYTF.

J is TRBJ2-1 and V is TRBV6-4; 11 bases align to TRBD2. V dropped 6 bases and J dropped 4; count of bases not matched to a gene: 8. The CDR3 covers 16 residues. Germline loops: CDR1 MRHNA, CDR2 SNTAGT. CDR3 sequence reads: CASSHPTSGAYNEQFF. The CDR3 DNA reads as TGTGCCAGCAGCCACCCGACTAGCGGGGCGTACAATGAGCAGTTCTTC.

This clone has just a few counts. The chain has TRBV11-2 and TRBJ2-7; TRBD2 matches 11 bases. The CDR3 extends over 15 amino acids. The V gene end was trimmed by 1 base and the J gene end by 4 bases; junction bases not matched to a gene: 3. The germline V gene has CDR1 SGHAT and CDR2 FQNNGV. The CDR3 coding sequence is TGTGCCAGCAGCTTAGTCCTAGCGGGGGGTTACGAGCAGTACTTC. The encoded protein is CASSLVLAGGYEQYF.

The chain links TRBV19 to TRBJ1-1; a possible D gene is TRBD1 (6 bases). This CDR3 is built from 12 residues. Per germline, CDR1 LNHDA and CDR2 SQIVND (reference sequence). V dropped 6 bases and J dropped 6 bases, with 11 bases sitting between them. CDR3: CASRGGWAEAFF. CDR3 DNA: TGTGCCAGTAGAGGGGGTTGGGCTGAAGCTTTCTTT.

This chain links TRBV4-3 with TRBJ2-4; TRBD1 matches at 10 bases. The CDR3 length is 20 residues. In germline, CDR1 is LGHNA, CDR2 YSLEER. Unmatched junction bases numbered 12, after V lost 1 base and J lost 0 bases. The CDR3 nucleotides read TGCGCCAGCAGCCAAGGCCCCCGGGACAGGGGCCGGGCAGCCAAAAACATTCAGTACTTC. It translates to CASSQGPRDRGRAAKNIQYF.

The chain's CDR3 is CALRATYNSPLHF. The CDR3 DNA sequence: TGTGCCCTCAGGGCTACCTATAATTCACCCCTCCACTTT. The genes are TRBV6-5 and TRBJ1-6; D is perhaps TRBD1 (5 bases). CDR3 size: 13 residues. Per germline, CDR1 MNHEY and CDR2 SVGAGI. The ends were cut back, 11 bases at V and 2 bases at J, with 10 bases in the middle.

The chain carries TRBV7-2 and TRBJ1-4; D is possibly TRBD1 (5 bases). This CDR3 contains 15 residues. The V end was cut by 1 base, the J end by 5 bases, with 11 bases between. Germline loops: CDR1 SGHTA, CDR2 FQGNSA. The CDR3 DNA is TGTGCCAGCAGCTTAGGGACACGGGGGAATGAAAAACTGTTTTTT. Protein product: CASSLGTRGNEKLFF.

V usage is TRBV7-4 and J usage is TRBJ2-5, with 8 nucleotides matching TRBD2. Looked up from germline, CDR1 is SGHVT and CDR2 is SQSDAQ. CDR3 length: 16 amino acids. V was clipped by 5 bases and J by 4 bases; unmatched bases: 12. The CDR3 region is CASSLRKRRGVETQYF. CDR3 coding DNA: TGTGCCAGCAGCCTTCGAAAGAGGCGGGGGGTAGAGACCCAGTACTTC.

The chain has TRBV10-3 and TRBJ2-3; 13 bases are shared with TRBD2. The CDR3 runs to 22 residues. Germline CDR1 ENHRY, CDR2 SYGVKD. Germline trimming cut 6 bases from V and 0 bases from J; bases unmatched to any gene: 21. The CDR3 loop is CAIRDTRTSGGSDHTSTDTQYF. The CDR3 DNA sequence: TGTGCCATCAGGGATACAAGGACTAGCGGGGGCTCTGATCACACTAGCACAGATACGCAGTATTTT.

This rearrangement joins TRBV6-5 to TRBJ2-7, with 9 bases lining up with TRBD1. This CDR3 comprises 14 residues. V was pared by 5 bases and J by 4 bases, with 6 bases of the junction left unmatched. CDR1 and CDR2 from the germline V gene are MNHEY and SVGAGI. The CDR3 spells CASSRGDRAYEQYF. The CDR3 DNA reads TGTGCCAGCAGTCGCGGGGACAGGGCGTACGAGCAGTACTTC.

Here the CDR3 DNA reads TGCGCCAGCAGACGAGCTAGCGGGGGGAGCTCCTACAATGAGCAGTTCTTC. The encoded protein is CASRRASGGSSYNEQFF. The chain couples TRBV5-1 to TRBJ2-1; 11 positions match TRBD2. Germline trimming cut 5 bases from V and 0 bases from J; bases unmatched to any gene: 7. The germline V gene has CDR1 SGHRS and CDR2 YFSETQ. The CDR3 extends over 17 amino acids. Full variable domain (missing parts from reference TRBV5-1 and TRBJ2-1): KAGVTQTPRYLIKTRGQQVTLSCSPISGHRSVSWYQQTPGQGLQFLFEYFSETQRNKGNFPGRFSGRQFSNSRSEMNVSTLELGDSALYLCASRRASGGSSYNEQFFGPGTRLTVL.

The chain has TRBV27 and TRBJ2-7, with 7 bases fitting TRBD1. Germline CDR1 is MNHEY and CDR2 is SMNVEV (reference sequence). The CDR3 runs 13 residues. With 8 bases clipped from V and 1 base from J, the junction kept 5 bases outside the gene matches. CDR3 loop: CASGTGESYEQYF. In DNA form, the CDR3 reads TGTGCCAGCGGTACAGGGGAATCCTACGAGCAGTACTTC.

The rearrangement uses TRBV4-3 and TRBJ2-3; a possible D gene is TRBD2 (5 bases). The CDR3 extends over 17 amino acids. V was trimmed by 2 bases and J by 2 bases, leaving 17 bases between them. Germline V lookup: CDR1 LGHNA, CDR2 YSLEER. In nucleotides, the CDR3 is TGCGCCAGCAGCCAATATCTAGCCCGAGTAGCCACAGATACGCAGTATTTT. Translated: CASSQYLARVATDTQYF.

The V gene is TRBV27, the J gene TRBJ1-2, with 7 bases fitting TRBD1. With V trimmed by 4 bases and J by 1 base, 6 bases remained unmatched. This CDR3 has 15 residues. From germline, CDR1 is MNHEY and CDR2 SMNVEV (reference sequence). CDR3 amino acids: CASSSQGFLNYGYTF. The DNA for the CDR3 is TGTGCCAGCAGTTCACAGGGGTTCCTTAACTATGGCTACACCTTC.

V gene TRBV30 combines with J gene TRBJ1-2; tentative D call: TRBD1 (6 bases). The CDR3 runs 12 residues. V was shortened by 4 bases and J by 5 bases, with 11 bases between the two germline ends. The germline V gene has CDR1 GTSNPN and CDR2 SVGIG (reference sequence). The CDR3 sequence is CAWIQQGYGYTF. CDR3 nucleotides: TGTGCCTGGATTCAACAGGGTTATGGCTACACCTTC.

Written as DNA, the CDR3 is TGTGCCAGCAGTTCACAACGGGGACTAGCGGTCCGGAGCTCCTACAATGAGCAGTTCTTC. Translating it yields CASSSQRGLAVRSSYNEQFF. J is TRBJ2-1 and V is TRBV7-8, with 11 bases lining up with TRBD2. Germline assignment: CDR1 SGHVS and CDR2 FQNEAQ. CDR3 size: 20 residues. The V segment lost 6 bases and the J segment 0 bases; nucleotides outside the gene matches: 16.

The chain has TRBV11-2 and TRBJ2-7, with 8 bases identical to TRBD2. Germline V lookup: CDR1 SGHAT, CDR2 FQNNGV. This CDR3 region has 13 residues. The ends lost 4 bases at V and 6 bases at J; junction bases unmatched: 5. DNA of the CDR3: TGTGCCAGCAGCTCAGCGGGGGCCGGCGAGCAGTACTTC. This sequence encodes CASSSAGAGEQYF.